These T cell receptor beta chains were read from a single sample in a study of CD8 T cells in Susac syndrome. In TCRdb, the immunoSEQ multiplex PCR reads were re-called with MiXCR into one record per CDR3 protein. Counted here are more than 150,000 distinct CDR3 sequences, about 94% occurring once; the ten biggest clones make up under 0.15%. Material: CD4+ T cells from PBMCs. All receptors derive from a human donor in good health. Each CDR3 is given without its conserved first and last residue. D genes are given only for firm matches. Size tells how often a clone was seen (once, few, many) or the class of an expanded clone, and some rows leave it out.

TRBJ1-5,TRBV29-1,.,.,SVLLGGQGNQPQH
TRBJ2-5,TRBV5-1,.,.,ASSLPTETQY
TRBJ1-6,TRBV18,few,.,ASSPPNSPLH
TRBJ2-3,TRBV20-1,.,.,SARRAGPSPDTQY
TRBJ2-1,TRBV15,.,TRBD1,ATSKGQGYNEQF
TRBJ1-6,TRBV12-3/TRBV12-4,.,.,ASSPSLSPLH
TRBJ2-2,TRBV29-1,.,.,SVQRWETGELF
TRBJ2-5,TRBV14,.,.,ASSPDSFALETQY
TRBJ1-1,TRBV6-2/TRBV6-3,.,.,ASGNREGGTEAF
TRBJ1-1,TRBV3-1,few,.,ASSLPGTTEAF
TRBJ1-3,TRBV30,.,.,AWSKGTGNTIY
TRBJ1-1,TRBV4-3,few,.,ASSQDRDTEAF
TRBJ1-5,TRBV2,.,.,ASREGYSNQPQH
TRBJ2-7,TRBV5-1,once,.,ASSLGQNSYEQY
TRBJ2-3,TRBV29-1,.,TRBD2,SVEGGPHTDTQY
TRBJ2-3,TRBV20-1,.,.,SVTSWGTDTQY
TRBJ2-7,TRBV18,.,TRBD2,ASSPLLAGDYEQY